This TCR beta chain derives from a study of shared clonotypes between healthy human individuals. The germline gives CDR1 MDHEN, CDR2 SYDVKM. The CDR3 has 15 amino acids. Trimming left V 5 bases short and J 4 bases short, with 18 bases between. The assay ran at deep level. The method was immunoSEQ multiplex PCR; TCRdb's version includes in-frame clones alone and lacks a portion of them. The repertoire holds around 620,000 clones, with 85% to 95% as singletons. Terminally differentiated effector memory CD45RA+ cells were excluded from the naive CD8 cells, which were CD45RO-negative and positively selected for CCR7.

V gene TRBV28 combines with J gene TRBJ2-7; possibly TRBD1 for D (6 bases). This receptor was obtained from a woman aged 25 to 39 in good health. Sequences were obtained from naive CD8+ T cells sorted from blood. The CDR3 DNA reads TGTGCCAGCAGTGATCAGGGACAACGCTATTACGAGCAGTACTTC. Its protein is CASSDQGQRYYEQYF.